Included here is one TCR beta chain sequence, with context. Only in-frame clones appear in the TCRdb table, and some are missing; sequencing was by immunoSEQ multiplex PCR. This sample has around 290,000 clones; around 88% occur once, and the top ten carry about 4.6%. These data are taken from a study of blood T cell repertoires in COVID-19. The ends were cut back, 5 bases at V and 3 bases at J, with 11 bases in the middle. CDR1 and CDR2 from the germline V gene are KGHSH and LQKENI. CDR3 length: 14 residues. The sequence was collected from a man in his forties with acute or convalescent COVID-19. Material: peripheral blood. J is TRBJ1-3 and V is TRBV18; D gene uncertain. The CDR3 region is CASSSGPGGNTIYF. CDR3 DNA: TGTGCCAGCTCATCAGGTCCTGGTGGAAACACCATATATTTT.